This section outlines one TCR beta chain sequence together with its context. These data are taken from a study of blood T cell repertoires in COVID-19. In the study overall: PBMCs, B-cell-depleted T cells, or T cells were the source of the cDNA or gDNA that made up the material.

Germline CDR1 MNHEY, CDR2 SMNVEV (reference sequence). The CDR3 is made up of 16 amino acids. J lost 1 base, V lost 6 bases, and 7 bases had no gene match. For recovered donors of Cohort 3, there were two negative PCRs, clearance, or symptom resolution. Methods used by the authors: Reference gene primers were amplified, and this amplification served to estimate nucleated cell counts. This table comes from immunoSEQ multiplex PCR, and its TCRdb copy is limited to in-frame clones, with some not included. That table furnishes V, J and clone size, whereas the DNA furnished D and trimming. The sample holds some 130,000 clones; about 88% are singletons and the top ten take 2.3%.

The receptor comes from a woman between 45 and 60 years old who had recovered from COVID-19. Sequenced sample: PBMCs or T cells enriched from blood (not recorded which). J is TRBJ2-2 and V is TRBV27, with 8 nucleotides matching TRBD2. The chain's CDR3 is CASSSGTSGNTGELFF. The CDR3 nucleotides read TGTGCCAGCAGCTCCGGGACTAGTGGGAACACCGGGGAGCTGTTTTTT.